One sample yielded the 30 T cell receptor beta chains listed below, sequenced in a study of T cell responses to AZD1222 COVID-19 vaccine. This table comes from immunoSEQ multiplex PCR, and its TCRdb copy is limited to in-frame clones, with some not included. Of about 140,000 clones in the sample, roughly 93% were seen once. The sample here was peripheral blood, taken after recovery from COVID-19. The receptors here all came from an adult who had recovered from COVID-19.

The chain employs TRBV4-1 and TRBJ1-5, with 9 positions matching TRBD1. In germline, CDR1 is MGHRA, CDR2 YSYEKL. This CDR3 contains 14 residues. J was trimmed by 5 bases and V by 1 base; bases with no gene match: 0. CDR3 sequence reads: CASSQGQGDQPQHF. The CDR3 DNA is TGCGCCAGCAGCCAAGGACAGGGGGATCAGCCCCAGCATTTT.

V usage is TRBV28 and J usage is TRBJ1-1; D remains ambiguous. The CDR3 sequence is 15 residues long. The V and J ends lost 4 bases and 1 base respectively, with 13 bases between them. Germline values: CDR1 MDHEN, CDR2 SYDVKM. The CDR3 here is CASSYSLLRNTEAFF. Here the CDR3 DNA reads TGTGCCAGCAGTTATTCGCTCCTGAGGAACACTGAAGCTTTCTTT.

V is TRBV18 and J is TRBJ2-6, with a weak D call TRBD1 (5 bases). V was cut by 1 base and J by 0 bases, with 10 bases left in between. Per germline, CDR1 KGHSH and CDR2 LQKENI. CDR3 length: 17 amino acids. As DNA, the CDR3 is TGTGCCAGCTCACCACGCGCAGGGAACTCTGGGGCCAACGTCCTGACTTTC. This gives the protein CASSPRAGNSGANVLTF.

This chain uses TRBV11-3 with TRBJ2-3; 16 bases map to TRBD2. V shed 6 bases and J 1 base; nucleotides not matched to a gene: 4. In germline, CDR1 is SGHNT, CDR2 YENEEA. The length of the CDR3 is 17 residues. DNA of the CDR3: TGTGCCAGCAGTGGGGGACTAGCGGGAGGGGGCACAGATACGCAGTATTTT. Its protein is CASSGGLAGGGTDTQYF.

This clone is a singleton in its sample. The gene calls are TRBV6-1 and TRBJ2-7; D possibly corresponds to TRBD2 (5 bases). Germline V gene sequence: CDR1 MNHNS, CDR2 SASEGT. The CDR3 spans 18 residues. The V end was cut by 3 bases, the J end by 0 bases, with 21 bases between. This chain's CDR3 is CASSDTGPGTEGSYEQYF. CDR3 DNA: TGTGCCAGCAGTGATACGGGCCCAGGAACAGAGGGCTCCTACGAGCAGTACTTC.

The chain combines TRBV5-1 with TRBJ1-4; 9 nucleotides match TRBD1. Germline assignment: CDR1 SGHRS and CDR2 YFSETQ. This CDR3 is built from 14 residues. Unmatched junction bases numbered 3, after V lost 4 bases and J lost 5 bases. CDR3 nucleotide sequence: TGCGCCAGCAGCACCGGGACAGGGAATGAAAAACTGTTTTTT. As protein: CASSTGTGNEKLFF. Full variable domain (rest looked up from reference TRBV5-1 and TRBJ1-4): KAGVTQTPRYLIKTRGQQVTLSCSPISGHRSVSWYQQTPGQGLQFLFEYFSETQRNKGNFPGRFSGRQFSNSRSEMNVSTLELGDSALYLCASSTGTGNEKLFFGSGTQLSVL.

The gene calls are TRBV6-1 and TRBJ1-5, with D uncertain. CDR1 MNHNS and CDR2 SASEGT come from the germline V gene. The CDR3 has 16 residues. Trimming shortened V by 2 bases and J by 0 bases, and 11 bases separated the two germline ends. CDR3 residues: CASSERSAYSNQPQHF. The CDR3 nucleotides are TGTGCCAGCAGTGAAAGGTCAGCATATAGCAATCAGCCCCAGCATTTT.

The rearrangement uses TRBV2 and TRBJ2-7; D might be TRBD2 (6 bases). From germline, CDR1 is SNHLY and CDR2 FYNNEI. The CDR3 extends over 13 amino acids. V lost 0 bases, J lost 7 bases, and 10 bases lay in between. In DNA, the CDR3 is TGTGCCAGCAGTGAAGCGGGAGGCGGGGAGCAGTACTTC. Protein sequence: CASSEAGGGEQYF.

V usage is TRBV15 and J usage is TRBJ1-5, with 11 bases that match TRBD1. There are 19 residues in the CDR3. The germline V gene has CDR1 LNHNV and CDR2 YYDKDF (reference sequence). J gave up 6 bases and V 3 bases, and 16 bases lay outside the gene matches. This CDR3 reads CATSRSGRDRGRVGQPQHF. The CDR3 region has the DNA TGTGCCACCAGCAGGAGCGGGAGGGACAGGGGGAGGGTAGGTCAGCCCCAGCATTTT.

The gene calls are TRBV10-2 and TRBJ2-3; perhaps TRBD1 as D (6 bases). The germline V gene has CDR1 WSHSY and CDR2 SAAADI. V shed 5 bases and J shed 0 bases, with 12 bases lying between them. The CDR3 covers 15 residues. CDR3 loop: CASSLQGDSTDTQYF. CDR3 coding DNA: TGCGCCAGCAGTTTACAGGGTGATAGCACAGATACGCAGTATTTT.

The V call is TRBV9, the J call TRBJ1-3, with a tentative D call TRBD1 (6 bases). Per the germline V gene, CDR1 is SGDLS and CDR2 is YYNGEE. V lost 3 bases and J 1 base, leaving 17 bases between the germline ends. The CDR3 covers 17 residues. CDR3: CASSEGTGAKSGNTIYF. The CDR3 DNA is TGTGCCAGCAGCGAGGGGACGGGGGCAAAATCTGGAAACACCATATATTTT.

This chain uses TRBV5-1 with TRBJ2-3, with D uncertain. With 2 bases removed from V and 5 bases from J, the gap between germline ends came to 12 bases. The CDR3 has 14 amino acids. Germline lookup yields CDR1 SGHRS and CDR2 YFSETQ. CDR3 DNA: TGCGCCAGCAGCTTACCGGGCCCCCAAGATACGCAGTATTTT. It translates to CASSLPGPQDTQYF.

The chain employs TRBV7-9 and TRBJ1-1; TRBD1 might be the D (5 bases). This CDR3 has 17 amino acids. Trimming took off 4 bases at V and 0 bases at J, with 18 bases between the two ends. CDR1 and CDR2 (germline): SEHNR, FQNEAQ (reference sequence). The CDR3 DNA reads as TGTGCCAGCAGCTCTACCGGGACGGAATTTATGAACACTGAAGCTTTCTTT. Protein product: CASSSTGTEFMNTEAFF.

The rearrangement links TRBV6-5 to TRBJ2-1; a weak D match, TRBD2 (6 bases). Trimming cost V 1 base and J 8 bases, with 18 bases left between them. This CDR3 spans 16 amino acids. Germline V gene lookup returns CDR1 MNHEY and CDR2 SVGAGI. In DNA form, the CDR3 reads TGTGCCAGCAGTTACTATGGAGCGGGTGCAAAAGATGAGCAGTTCTTC. This sequence encodes CASSYYGAGAKDEQFF.

The rearrangement uses TRBV25-1 and TRBJ1-2; 8 bases line up with TRBD1. This CDR3 spans 14 amino acids. CDR1 and CDR2 from the germline V gene are MGHDK and SYGVNS. V was pared by 2 bases and J by 8 bases, with 7 bases of the junction left unmatched. CDR3 sequence (DNA): TGTGCCAGCAGTGAACCGGGACAGGCCAAAGGCTACACCTTC. It is translated as CASSEPGQAKGYTF.

This chain joins TRBV4-1 and TRBJ1-4; D possibly corresponds to TRBD1 (6 bases). The CDR3 consists of 17 residues. The germline V gene encodes CDR1 MGHRA and CDR2 YSYEKL. V was shortened by 4 bases and J by 5 bases, with 20 bases between the two germline ends. The CDR3 loop is CASSRQQGQGRNEKLFF. DNA of the CDR3: TGCGCCAGCAGCCGACAACAAGGCCAGGGGCGCAATGAAAAACTGTTTTTT.

The V and J genes are TRBV11-3 and TRBJ2-3, with 8 bases lining up with TRBD1. The CDR3 consists of 17 residues. The V gene end was trimmed by 5 bases and the J gene end by 2 bases; junction bases not matched to a gene: 12. In germline, CDR1 is SGHNT, CDR2 YENEEA. The CDR3 loop is CASSPRTGISPTDTQYF. CDR3 nucleotide sequence: TGTGCCAGCAGCCCGAGGACAGGGATCAGCCCCACAGATACGCAGTATTTT.

This rearrangement joins TRBV27 to TRBJ2-1; 13 bases align to TRBD2. Germline assignment: CDR1 MNHEY and CDR2 SMNVEV (reference sequence). The CDR3 is made up of 16 amino acids. V trimming: 4 bases; J trimming: 7 bases; junction bases outside the gene matches: 7. This chain's CDR3 is CASSSPGTSGNNEQFF. The CDR3 DNA is TGTGCCAGCAGTTCCCCCGGGACTAGCGGGAATAATGAGCAGTTCTTC.

In DNA form, the CDR3 reads TGTGCCAGCAGCAGAGAGCAGGGCCTAGTTACCTACGAGCAGTACTTC. Encoded protein: CASSREQGLVTYEQYF. V and J are TRBV3-1 (or the pseudogene TRBV3-2) and TRBJ2-7, with a weak D call TRBD1 (5 bases). The V and J ends lost 5 bases and 2 bases respectively, with 19 bases between them. Per germline, CDR1 LGHDT and CDR2 YNNKEL (reference sequence). This CDR3 is 16 amino acids long.

The chain employs TRBV18 and TRBJ1-1, with a weak D call TRBD1 (5 bases). Germline CDR1 is KGHSH and CDR2 is LQKENI. The CDR3 contains 18 residues. V dropped 1 base and J dropped 5 bases, with 23 bases sitting between them. CDR3 region: CASSPLPGRGQRRTEAFF. Written as DNA, the CDR3 is TGTGCCAGCTCACCACTTCCGGGACGAGGTCAGAGGAGGACTGAAGCTTTCTTT. The full variable domain, in which reference TRBV18 and TRBJ1-1 provide the parts outside the CDR3, is NAGVMQNPRHLVRRRGQEARLRCSPMKGHSHVYWYRQLPEEGLKFMVYLQKENIIDESGMPKERFSAEFPKEGPSILRIQQVVRGDSAAYFCASSPLPGRGQRRTEAFFGQGTRLTVV.

The gene calls are TRBV5-1 and TRBJ2-2; TRBD1 might be the D (6 bases). V was shortened by 5 bases and J by 6 bases, with 14 bases between the two germline ends. Per the germline V gene, CDR1 is SGHRS and CDR2 is YFSETQ. The CDR3 extends over 14 amino acids. The CDR3 coding sequence is TGCGCCAGCAGTTCTCTGGGGGCAGCCGGGGAGCTGTTTTTT. Its translation: CASSSLGAAGELFF.

This clone was observed a single time. The chain joins TRBV10-3 to TRBJ2-1; D gene ambiguous. The CDR3 covers 14 residues. Germline CDR1 reads ENHRY; CDR2 reads SYGVKD. Trimming removed 6 bases at V and 1 base at J, with 10 bases between. CDR3 bases: TGTGCCATCAGGGCGGACGGGTCCTACAATGAGCAGTTCTTC. Its protein is CAIRADGSYNEQFF.

This chain joins TRBV6-1 and TRBJ2-2; D is unresolved. This CDR3 is 15 amino acids long. The V and J ends lost 2 bases and 6 bases respectively, with 13 bases between them. From germline, CDR1 is MNHNS and CDR2 SASEGT. The CDR3 region is CASSERAQISGELFF. CDR3 nucleotides: TGTGCCAGCAGTGAAAGAGCGCAAATTTCCGGGGAGCTGTTTTTT.

V usage is TRBV19 and J usage is TRBJ1-5, with no clear D. Trimming took 9 bases from V and 1 from J, leaving 22 bases between them. This CDR3 comprises 17 residues. Germline assignment: CDR1 LNHDA and CDR2 SQIVND (reference sequence). The chain's CDR3 is CASREREAYSSNQPQHF. The DNA for the CDR3 is TGTGCCAGCCGGGAGAGGGAGGCGTATTCGAGCAATCAGCCCCAGCATTTT. The whole variable domain, remainder taken from reference TRBV19 and TRBJ1-5, is DGGITQSPKYLFRKEGQNVTLSCEQNLNHDAMYWYRQDPGQGLRLIYYSQIVNDFQKGDIAEGYSVSREKKESFPLTVTSAQKNPTAFYLCASREREAYSSNQPQHFGDGTRLSIL.

This chain connects TRBV7-6 to TRBJ2-5, with D unclear. The CDR3 is 11 residues long. Looked up from germline, CDR1 is SGHVS and CDR2 is FNYEAQ. Trimming cost V 5 bases and J 3 bases, with 4 bases left between them. The CDR3 DNA is TGTGCCAGCAGCCAGAAAGAGACCCAGTACTTC. This translates into CASSQKETQYF. Complete variable domain (other parts from reference TRBV7-6 and TRBJ2-5): GAGVSQSPRYKVTKRGQDVALRCDPISGHVSLYWYRQALGQGPEFLTYFNYEAQQDKSGLPNDRFSAERPEGSISTLTIQRTEQRDSAMYRCASSQKETQYFGPGTRLLVL.

The chain joins TRBV5-4 to TRBJ2-7, with D unclear. From germline, CDR1 is SGHNT and CDR2 YYREEE (reference sequence). The V end lost 0 bases, the J end lost 7 bases, and 11 bases lay between the germline ends. The CDR3 loop spans 13 amino acids. The CDR3 nucleotides are TGTGCCAGCAGCTTGGACAACCTGGGAGAGCAGTACTTC. This translates into CASSLDNLGEQYF.

The V and J genes are TRBV27 and TRBJ2-5, with D possibly TRBD2 on 6 matching bases. The CDR3 runs to 12 residues. CDR1 is MNHEY and CDR2 is SMNVEV in the germline V gene (reference sequence). The ends were cut back, 8 bases at V and 4 bases at J, with 11 bases in the middle. The CDR3 region has the DNA TGTGCCAGCGGCTCGGGGGTAGAGACCCAGTACTTC. Encoded protein: CASGSGVETQYF.

The chain has TRBV2 and TRBJ1-2, with D hard to call. Looked up from germline, CDR1 is SNHLY and CDR2 is FYNNEI. V gave up 6 bases and J gave up 2 bases, with 13 bases separating them. The CDR3 loop spans 14 amino acids. CDR3 nucleotide sequence: TGTGCCAGCAGACCCAGGACCTCAAACTATGGCTACACCTTC. It translates to CASRPRTSNYGYTF.

The chain uses TRBV18 and TRBJ1-4; D gene ambiguous. CDR1 is KGHSH and CDR2 is LQKENI in the germline V gene. This CDR3 has 16 residues. V shed 0 bases and J shed 5 bases, with 13 bases lying between them. The CDR3 DNA reads TGTGCCAGCTCACCACCTGGTCGGGGATCGAATGAAAAACTGTTTTTT. It codes for CASSPPGRGSNEKLFF.

The chain couples TRBV27 to TRBJ2-1; 15 bases are shared with TRBD2. This CDR3 contains 15 residues. Germline V gives CDR1 MNHEY, CDR2 SMNVEV (reference sequence). The V gene end was trimmed by 7 bases and the J gene end by 11 bases; junction bases not matched to a gene: 9. The CDR3 is CASNGLAGGRGKQFF. DNA for the CDR3: TGTGCCAGCAACGGACTAGCGGGAGGGAGAGGAAAGCAGTTCTTC.